The entry that follows covers one TCR beta chain sequence. What it recognizes is unknown. Only in-frame clones appear in the TCRdb table, and some are missing; sequencing was by immunoSEQ multiplex PCR. The sample holds about 90,000 clones, around 83% seen once. This record belongs to a study of graft-versus-host responses after intestinal transplantation. Whole-study context: Tacrolimus and steroids were given for two to four years to all recipients after anti-thymocyte globulin induction. Study results and limitations: Among recipient marrow samples, GvH clones were found; some appeared first in ileum or blood. Early post-transplant HvG declines were associated with peak circulating GvH clone levels. In patients with graft-donor T cell macrochimerism, allograft graft-versus-host to host-versus-graft clonal ratios were high.

This CDR3 is 16 amino acids long. Germline V gives CDR1 SGHVS, CDR2 FNYEAQ. The V end was cut by 5 bases, the J end by 8 bases, with 21 bases between. The rearrangement uses TRBV7-6 and TRBJ1-4; weak D call: TRBD1 (5 bases). The sequencing used unstimulated CD8+ T cells sorted from spleen or lymph node cells, collected before intestinal transplant. The clonotype originates from a human donor who received an intestinal transplant. The CDR3 DNA follows: TGTGCCAGCAGCCTCTCCGGGGGAACGGTGAGGGAAAAACTGTTTTTT. Translated, it gives CASSLSGGTVREKLFF.